One sample yielded the 12 T cell receptor beta chains listed below, sequenced in a study of vaccination and CD4 T cells after COVID-19. Their cognate antigens are unknown. The Oncomine TCR Beta short-read assay generated sequence data from the DNA of cultured CD4+ T cells. TCRdb passed the PCR reads through MiXCR, listing each CDR3 protein once. In the table there are tens of thousands of distinct CDR3 sequences, around two fifths of which are singletons. Regarding treatment: approximately nine-day PBMC culture with coronavirus spike peptide pools or control peptides (ViraFEST assay). The starting material was CD4+ T cells from blood, cultured in vitro, obtained before SARS-CoV-2 vaccination. The receptors stem from a human donor who received a COVID-19 vaccine.

The chain couples TRBV15 to TRBJ2-7; D unresolved. Trimming stripped 0 bases from V and 8 bases from J, with 8 bases between. This CDR3 contains 12 residues. Germline CDR1 and CDR2: LNHNV and YYDKDF (reference sequence). CDR3 in amino acids: CATSRDEEKQYF. CDR3 coding DNA: TGTGCCACCAGCAGAGATGAGGAGAAGCAGTACTTC.

The chain has TRBV14 and TRBJ1-2; D is uncertain. CDR1 and CDR2 from the germline V gene are SGHDN and FVKESK. The CDR3 runs to 13 residues. V gave up 1 base and J gave up 5 bases, with 8 bases separating them. The CDR3 DNA follows: TGTGCCAGCAGCCAAGTACCGGGTTATGGCTACACCTTC. Its protein product is CASSQVPGYGYTF.

This clonotype was seen a few times. The V and J genes are TRBV10-1 and TRBJ2-3; 10 bases are a match to TRBD1. With V trimmed by 6 bases and J by 4 bases, 1 base remained unmatched. The germline V gene has CDR1 WNHNN and CDR2 SYGVQD (reference sequence). This CDR3 contains 13 residues. CDR3 amino acids: CASSGTGADTQYF. Here the CDR3 DNA reads TGCGCCAGCAGCGGGACAGGGGCAGATACGCAGTATTTT.

This clonotype was recorded a few times. The chain has TRBV24-1 and TRBJ2-3; 8 bases align to TRBD2. The CDR3 totals 17 residues. V gave up 7 bases and J gave up 6 bases; unmatched junction bases: 17. The V gene's germline CDR1 is KGHDR and CDR2 SFDVKD. CDR3 protein: CATSVPIAGRLVDTQYF. The CDR3 DNA reads as TGTGCCACCAGCGTGCCGATAGCGGGGCGGTTAGTCGATACGCAGTATTTT.

CDR3 sequence: CASGLGGSSGELFF. As DNA, the CDR3 is TGTGCCAGCGGTCTCGGAGGGTCGTCCGGGGAGCTGTTTTTT. This chain connects TRBV12-3 or TRBV12-4 to TRBJ2-2; a possible D gene is TRBD2 (6 bases). Trimming removed 8 bases from V and 6 bases from J, with 16 bases in between. There are 14 residues in the CDR3.

The rearrangement joins TRBV5-1 to TRBJ2-2; maybe TRBD1 (5 bases). The CDR3 consists of 13 residues. The ends were cut back, 0 bases at V and 5 bases at J, with 5 bases in the middle. Germline V lookup: CDR1 SGHRS, CDR2 YFSETQ. The DNA for the CDR3 is TGCGCCAGCAGCTTGGCAGGGACCGGGGAGCTGTTTTTT. Protein sequence: CASSLAGTGELFF.

This clonotype was found a few times. The rearrangement joins TRBV20-1 to TRBJ2-2, with D tentatively TRBD2 (7 bases). V shed 0 bases and J shed 0 bases, with 14 bases lying between them. The V gene's germline CDR1 is DFQATT and CDR2 SNEGSKA (reference sequence). The length of the CDR3 is 17 residues. In DNA, the CDR3 is TGCAGTGCTAGAGATAGAAAGGGGGGGTCGAACACCGGGGAGCTGTTTTTT. Translating it yields CSARDRKGGSNTGELFF.

The J gene is TRBJ1-1, the V gene TRBV7-9, with D perhaps TRBD1 (5 bases). This CDR3 is 16 amino acids long. Germline assignment: CDR1 SEHNR and CDR2 FQNEAQ (reference sequence). Deletions cut 8 bases from V and 1 base from J, with 20 bases between. The CDR3 DNA reads TGTGCCAGCGGGGAACAGGTTTTGCTCGAGAACACTGAAGCTTTCTTT. This gives the protein CASGEQVLLENTEAFF.

This clonotype appeared a single time. The rearrangement uses TRBV2 and TRBJ1-2; D is undetermined. The CDR3 runs 13 residues. The germline gives CDR1 SNHLY, CDR2 FYNNEI. The V and J ends lost 7 bases and 8 bases respectively, with 17 bases between them. The CDR3: CASKPARVDGYTF. The CDR3 DNA sequence: TGTGCCAGCAAGCCCGCAAGAGTGGACGGCTACACCTTC.

This clonotype was counted only a few times. The chain links TRBV6-1 to TRBJ1-6; D remains unclear. Per the germline V gene, CDR1 is MNHNS and CDR2 is SASEGT. This CDR3 contains 15 residues. The V end was cut by 8 bases, the J end by 7 bases, with 18 bases between. CDR3 in amino acids: CASLSLPNPNSPLHF. The DNA of the CDR3 is TGTGCCAGCCTGTCCCTACCTAACCCAAATTCACCCCTCCACTTT.

This clonotype has a handful of counts. V gene TRBV2 combines with J gene TRBJ1-2; D call uncertain. Trimming pared 8 bases from V and 1 base from J, leaving 14 bases between. CDR1 is SNHLY and CDR2 is FYNNEI in the germline V gene. CDR3 size: 14 residues. This CDR3 reads CASLRRPNNYGYTF. As DNA, the CDR3 is TGTGCCAGCCTACGTAGACCAAATAACTATGGCTACACCTTC.

V is TRBV19 and J is TRBJ1-4; tentatively, D is TRBD1 (5 bases). The germline V and J ends were trimmed by 5 bases and 0 bases, with 10 bases remaining between them. This CDR3 contains 15 residues. Germline CDR1 is LNHDA and CDR2 is SQIVND (reference sequence). The CDR3 here is CASSQDRTTNEKLFF. CDR3 DNA: TGTGCCAGTAGTCAAGACAGAACAACTAATGAAAAACTGTTTTTT.